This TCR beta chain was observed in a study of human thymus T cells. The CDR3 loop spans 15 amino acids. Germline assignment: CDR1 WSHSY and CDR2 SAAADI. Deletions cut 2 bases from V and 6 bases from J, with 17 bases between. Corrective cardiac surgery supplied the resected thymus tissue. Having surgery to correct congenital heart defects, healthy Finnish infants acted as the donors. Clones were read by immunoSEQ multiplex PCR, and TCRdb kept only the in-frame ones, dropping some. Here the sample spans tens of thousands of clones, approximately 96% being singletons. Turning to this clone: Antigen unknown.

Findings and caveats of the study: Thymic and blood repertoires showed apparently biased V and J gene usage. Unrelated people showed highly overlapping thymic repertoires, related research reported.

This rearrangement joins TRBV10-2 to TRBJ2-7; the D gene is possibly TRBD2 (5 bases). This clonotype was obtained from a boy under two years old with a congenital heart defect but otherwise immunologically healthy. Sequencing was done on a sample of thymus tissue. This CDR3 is CASSEAPQGGTEQYF. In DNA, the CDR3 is TGCGCCAGCAGTGAGGCACCCCAAGGAGGAACCGAGCAGTACTTC.